Listed below are T cell receptor beta chains from one sample, sequenced in a study of early T cells in non-severe SARS-CoV-2 infection. TCRdb re-called the 5' RACE reads through MiXCR, storing one row per CDR3 protein. This table holds 20,000 to 25,000 distinct CDR3 sequences, around 4.5% found once. Sequenced input: whole blood. These receptor sequences come from an adult who was a healthcare worker with PCR-confirmed SARS-CoV-2 infection or an uninfected control (not recorded which). The CDR3 runs from the conserved cysteine through the conserved F or W. A D gene is named only where the DNA matches it firmly. The listing skips clone size in some rows; elsewhere it reads once, few, many or a size class.

cdr3_nt,cdr3_aa,clone_size,v_call,cdr3_length,d_call,j_call
TGTGCCAGCAGCGTCCTTGGGCCCGATGAGCAGTTCTTC,CASSVLGPDEQFF,many,TRBV5-5,13,-,TRBJ2-1
TGTGCCAGCAGGGCAGGGATATACAATCAGCCCCAGCATTTT,CASRAGIYNQPQHF,few,TRBV2,14,-,TRBJ1-5
TGTGCCAGCAGTGGACTAGCGGGAAACAATGAGCAGTTCTTC,CASSGLAGNNEQFF,few,TRBV27,14,TRBD2,TRBJ2-1
TGTGCCAGCAGATCAATTTATGAGGTTGAAGCTTTCTTT,CASRSIYEVEAFF,many,TRBV28,13,-,TRBJ1-1
TGTGCCAGCAGACAAGACAGGGGGAAATCCTACGAGCAGTACTTC,CASRQDRGKSYEQYF,-,TRBV6-5,15,TRBD1,TRBJ2-7
TGTGCCAGCAGCTTGGTACGGGGAAGCTCCTACAATGAGCAGTTCTTC,CASSLVRGSSYNEQFF,many,TRBV5-6,16,-,TRBJ2-1
TGCAGTGCTAGAGATCGTGGGCCCTCCTACGAGCAGTACTTC,CSARDRGPSYEQYF,-,TRBV20-1,14,-,TRBJ2-7
TGTGCCAGCTCACCAACGCCAGCCATGAACACTGAAGCTTTCTTT,CASSPTPAMNTEAFF,many,TRBV18,15,-,TRBJ1-1
TGTGCCAGCAGTACGGGACTATACAATGAGCAGTTCTTC,CASSTGLYNEQFF,few,TRBV6-2/TRBV6-3,13,TRBD2,TRBJ2-1
TGTGCCAGCAGTCTCTCGCAGGACGGGACCTACGAGCAGTACTTC,CASSLSQDGTYEQYF,many,TRBV6-6,15,-,TRBJ2-7
TGTGCCAGCTCCGGGACAACGAAGACCCAGTACTTC,CASSGTTKTQYF,-,TRBV2,12,-,TRBJ2-5
TGTGCCAGCAGTTATGGGGATATGAATCAGCCCCAGCATTTT,CASSYGDMNQPQHF,many,TRBV6-6,14,-,TRBJ1-5
TGTGCCAGCAGCCAGACCCTACTAGCGGGAGGCTACAATGAGCAGTTCTTC,CASSQTLLAGGYNEQFF,many,TRBV14,17,TRBD2,TRBJ2-1
TGTGCCACCAGTGATTTCGGGACAAGCTACAATGAGCAGTTCTTC,CATSDFGTSYNEQFF,medium-sized,TRBV24-1,15,-,TRBJ2-1
TGTGCCAGCAGTGAAATCAGGGGAGCCGGCGGGGAGCTGTTTTTT,CASSEIRGAGGELFF,many,TRBV6-1,15,-,TRBJ2-2
TGTGCCAGCAGTTTGGGGGGGCCGAACACTGAAGCTTTCTTT,CASSLGGPNTEAFF,many,TRBV28,14,-,TRBJ1-1
TGCGCCAGCAGTTCCCTAGCGGGCAACACCGGGGAGCTGTTTTTT,CASSSLAGNTGELFF,many,TRBV5-1,15,TRBD2,TRBJ2-2
TGTGCCAGCAGCCAGCAGACAGCGCGAGGGACTGAAGCTTTCTTT,CASSQQTARGTEAFF,many,TRBV12-3/TRBV12-4,15,-,TRBJ1-1
TGCGCCAGCAGCCAAGAGGGGGGACTAGCGGGAGATCGGAATGAGCAGTTCTTC,CASSQEGGLAGDRNEQFF,many,TRBV4-3,18,TRBD2,TRBJ2-1
TGTGCCAGCAGCGGACAGTTTAATGGCTACACCTTC,CASSGQFNGYTF,few,TRBV9,12,-,TRBJ1-2
TGTGCCAGCATCCTTTCGAACCTCCAAGAGACCCAGTACTTC,CASILSNLQETQYF,many,TRBV2,14,-,TRBJ2-5
TGTGCCAGCAGCTTAGTCGTGCGTAGTTCGAACACCGGGGAGCTGTTTTTT,CASSLVVRSSNTGELFF,many,TRBV7-2,17,-,TRBJ2-2
TGTGCCAGCAGCTCCAAAACGAACACCGGGGAGCTGTTTTTT,CASSSKTNTGELFF,many,TRBV7-2,14,-,TRBJ2-2
TGCGCCAGCAGCCCCGATTACAGGGTCTGGGGCACAGATACGCAGTATTTT,CASSPDYRVWGTDTQYF,many,TRBV5-1,17,-,TRBJ2-3